This TCR beta chain was recovered during a study of early T cells in non-severe SARS-CoV-2 infection. Whole-study context: Investigators sequenced bulk RNA drawn from unsorted whole blood, and chains remained unpaired.

TCRdb ran MiXCR on the 5' RACE reads and lists one entry per CDR3 protein. The sample has around 44,000 distinct CDR3 sequences; roughly 6.6% are singletons. This CDR3 has 13 amino acids. J lost 8 bases, V lost 3 bases, and 5 bases had no gene match. The TCR comes from an adult who was a healthcare worker with PCR-confirmed SARS-CoV-2 infection or an uninfected control (not recorded which). The V call is TRBV12-3 or TRBV12-4, the J call TRBJ1-2; 8 positions match TRBD1. Sequenced here: whole blood, sampled at baseline. The CDR3 reads CASSLTGAKGYTF. The CDR3, as DNA: TGTGCCAGCAGTTTGACAGGGGCGAAGGGCTACACCTTC.